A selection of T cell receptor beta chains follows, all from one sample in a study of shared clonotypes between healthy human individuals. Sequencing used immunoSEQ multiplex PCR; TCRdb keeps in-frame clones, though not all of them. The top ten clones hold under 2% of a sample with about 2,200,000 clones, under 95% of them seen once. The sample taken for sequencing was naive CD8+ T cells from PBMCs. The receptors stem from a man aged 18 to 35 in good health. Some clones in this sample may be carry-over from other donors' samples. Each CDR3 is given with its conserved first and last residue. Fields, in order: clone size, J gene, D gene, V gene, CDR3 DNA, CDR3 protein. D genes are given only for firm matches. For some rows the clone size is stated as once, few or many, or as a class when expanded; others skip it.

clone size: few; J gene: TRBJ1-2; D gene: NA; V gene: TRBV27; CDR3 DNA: TGTGCCAGCAGTCCCGGACAGCTACCGAACTATGGCTACACCTTC; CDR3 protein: CASSPGQLPNYGYTF
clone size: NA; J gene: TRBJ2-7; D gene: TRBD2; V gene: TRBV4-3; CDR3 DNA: TGCGCCAGCAGCCTAGGGACTAGCGGTAAAGACGAGCAGTACTTC; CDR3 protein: CASSLGTSGKDEQYF
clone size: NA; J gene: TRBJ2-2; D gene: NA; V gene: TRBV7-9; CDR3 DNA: TGTGCCAGCAGCCGGGAGCTGTTTTTT; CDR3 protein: CASSRELFF
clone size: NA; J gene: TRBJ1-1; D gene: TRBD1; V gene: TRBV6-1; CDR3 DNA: TGTGCCAGCAGTGAAGGCCCGGGACAGGGGGGTTTGTGGCCTGAAGCTTTCTTT; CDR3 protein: CASSEGPGQGGLWPEAFF
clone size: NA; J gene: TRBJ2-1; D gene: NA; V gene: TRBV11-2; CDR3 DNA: TGTGCCAGCAGCTTAAGCGTGAGCCATGAGCAGTTCTTC; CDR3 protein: CASSLSVSHEQFF
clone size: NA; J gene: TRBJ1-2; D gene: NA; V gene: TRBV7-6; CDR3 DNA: TGTGCCAGCAGCGAGGGCGCAGGGGTAAACTATGGCTACACCTTC; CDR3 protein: CASSEGAGVNYGYTF
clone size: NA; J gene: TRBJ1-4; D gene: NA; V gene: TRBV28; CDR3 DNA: TGTGCCAGCACCCGGAAGGTGAGGGAGGGTGAAAAACTGTTTTTT; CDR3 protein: CASTRKVREGEKLFF
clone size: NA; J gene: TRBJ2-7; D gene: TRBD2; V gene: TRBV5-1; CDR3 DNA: TGCGCCAGCAGCTTGGAGAAGCGGGAGGGATATCACTCCTACGAGCAGTACTTC; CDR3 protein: CASSLEKREGYHSYEQYF
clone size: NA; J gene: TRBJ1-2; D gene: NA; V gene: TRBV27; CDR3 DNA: TGTGCCAGCAGTTCCGGGACGCAGGGGTACTATGGCTACACCTTC; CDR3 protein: CASSSGTQGYYGYTF
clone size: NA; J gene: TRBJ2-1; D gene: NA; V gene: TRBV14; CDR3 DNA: TGTGCCAGCAGCCCCGGATACAATGAGCAGTTCTTC; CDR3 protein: CASSPGYNEQFF
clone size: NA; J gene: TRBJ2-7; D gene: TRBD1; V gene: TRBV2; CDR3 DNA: TGTGCCAGCAGTGAACACAGGGGGGCCTACGAGCAGTACTTC; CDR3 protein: CASSEHRGAYEQYF
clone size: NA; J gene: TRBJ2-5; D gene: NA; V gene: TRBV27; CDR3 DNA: TGTGCCAGCTCCGGGGGGCAAGGTGGCAGAGAGACCCAGTACTTC; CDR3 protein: CASSGGQGGRETQYF
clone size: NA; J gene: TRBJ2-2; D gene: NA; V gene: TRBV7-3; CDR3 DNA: TGTGCCAGCAGCCCCCGGGACAAGAACACCGGGGAGCTGTTTTTT; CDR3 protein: CASSPRDKNTGELFF
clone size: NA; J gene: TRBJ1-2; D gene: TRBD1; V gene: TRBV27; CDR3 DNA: TGTGCCAGCAGTCCCTCTGGACAGGGGGGAGTAGGCTACACCTTC; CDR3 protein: CASSPSGQGGVGYTF
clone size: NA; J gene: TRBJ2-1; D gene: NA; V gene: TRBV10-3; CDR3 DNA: TGTGCCATCAGTGAGTCTGGGTGGGATTCCTACAATGAGCAGTTCTTC; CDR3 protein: CAISESGWDSYNEQFF
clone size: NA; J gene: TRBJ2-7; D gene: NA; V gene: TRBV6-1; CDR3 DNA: TGTGCCAGCAGTGAGTCAAACAGGGTACTTACCTCCTACGAGCAGTACTTC; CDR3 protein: CASSESNRVLTSYEQYF
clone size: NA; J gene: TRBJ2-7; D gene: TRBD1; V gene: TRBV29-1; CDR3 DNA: TGCAGCGTGCTCCGGGACAGTCACTACGAGCAGTACTTC; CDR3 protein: CSVLRDSHYEQYF
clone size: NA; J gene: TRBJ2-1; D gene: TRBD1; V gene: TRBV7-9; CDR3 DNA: TGTGCCAGCAGCTTAGACCGGGACAGATCATACAATGAGCAGTTCTTC; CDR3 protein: CASSLDRDRSYNEQFF
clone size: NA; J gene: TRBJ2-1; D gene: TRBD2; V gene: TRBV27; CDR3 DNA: TGTGCCAGCAGTTTATTACGAGCGGGAGGGCCGAATGAGCAGTTCTTC; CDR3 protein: CASSLLRAGGPNEQFF
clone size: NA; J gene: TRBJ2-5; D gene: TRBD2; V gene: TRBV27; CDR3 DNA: TGTGCCAGCAGTCCAGGGACTAGCGGGTTCGAGACCCAGTACTTC; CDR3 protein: CASSPGTSGFETQYF
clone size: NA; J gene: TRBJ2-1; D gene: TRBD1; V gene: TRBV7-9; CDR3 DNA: TGTGCCAGCAGTTTCCGGACAGGGGAGAGAGGGAATGAGCAGTTCTTC; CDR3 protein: CASSFRTGERGNEQFF
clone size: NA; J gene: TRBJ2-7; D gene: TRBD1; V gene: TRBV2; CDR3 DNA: TGTGCCAGCCGGAGGACAGGGGTTTATGACGAGCAGTACTTC; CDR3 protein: CASRRTGVYDEQYF
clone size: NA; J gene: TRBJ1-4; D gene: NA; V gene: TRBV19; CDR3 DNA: TGTGCCAGCGGACCGAATAATGAAAAACTGTTTTTT; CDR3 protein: CASGPNNEKLFF
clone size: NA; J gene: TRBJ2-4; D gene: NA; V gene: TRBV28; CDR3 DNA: TGTGCCAGCAGTTTATTCCCCACGTTGCAGGACAAAAACATTCAGTACTTC; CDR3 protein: CASSLFPTLQDKNIQYF
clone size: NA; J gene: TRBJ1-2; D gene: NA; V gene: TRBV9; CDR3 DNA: TGTGCCAGCAGCTCCCCCCTCGACAGAGGCTATGGCTACACCTTC; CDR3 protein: CASSSPLDRGYGYTF